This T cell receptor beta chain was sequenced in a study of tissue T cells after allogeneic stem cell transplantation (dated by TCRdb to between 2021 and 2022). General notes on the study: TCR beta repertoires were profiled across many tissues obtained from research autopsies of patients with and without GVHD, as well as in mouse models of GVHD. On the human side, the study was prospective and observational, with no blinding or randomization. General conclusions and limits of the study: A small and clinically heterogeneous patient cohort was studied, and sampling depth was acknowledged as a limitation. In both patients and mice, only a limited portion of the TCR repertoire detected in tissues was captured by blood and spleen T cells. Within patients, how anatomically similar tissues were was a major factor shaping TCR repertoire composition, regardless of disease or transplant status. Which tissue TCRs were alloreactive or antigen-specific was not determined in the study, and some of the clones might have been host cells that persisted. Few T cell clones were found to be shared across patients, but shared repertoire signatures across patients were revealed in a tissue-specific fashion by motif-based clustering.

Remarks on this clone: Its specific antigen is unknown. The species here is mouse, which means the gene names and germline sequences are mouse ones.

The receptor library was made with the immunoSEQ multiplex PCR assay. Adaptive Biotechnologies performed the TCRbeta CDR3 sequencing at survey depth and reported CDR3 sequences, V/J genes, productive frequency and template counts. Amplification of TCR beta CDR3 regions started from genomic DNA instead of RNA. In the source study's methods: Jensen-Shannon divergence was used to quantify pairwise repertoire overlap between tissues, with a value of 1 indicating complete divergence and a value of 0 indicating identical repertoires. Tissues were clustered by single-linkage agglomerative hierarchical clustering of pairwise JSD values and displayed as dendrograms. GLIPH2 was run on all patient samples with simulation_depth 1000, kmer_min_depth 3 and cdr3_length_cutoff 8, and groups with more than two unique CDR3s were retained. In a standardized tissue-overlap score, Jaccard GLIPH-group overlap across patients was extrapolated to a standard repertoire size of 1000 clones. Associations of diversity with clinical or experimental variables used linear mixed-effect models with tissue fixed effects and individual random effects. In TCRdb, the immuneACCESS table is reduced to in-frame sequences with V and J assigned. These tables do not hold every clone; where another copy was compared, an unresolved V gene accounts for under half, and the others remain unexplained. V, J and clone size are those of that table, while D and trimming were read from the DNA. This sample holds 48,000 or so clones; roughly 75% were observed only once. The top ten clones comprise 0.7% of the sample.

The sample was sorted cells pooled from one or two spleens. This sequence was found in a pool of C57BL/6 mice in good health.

The CDR3 here reads CASSPTGANYEQYF. The part of the CDR3 DNA that was read is TGTGCCAGCTCTCCGACAGGGGCGAACTATGAACAGTAC. This receptor chain uses TRBV12-2 and TRBJ2-7; TRBD1 matches 8 bases in the middle. From the germline J gene comes the end of the CDR3, since the read stops 1 residue before it. Relative to germline, V is missing 2 bases and J is missing 3 bases, with 5 bases of the junction outside any gene match. The CDR3 measures 14 amino acids from cysteine to phenylalanine. Only the CDR3 bases that were read are kept: 39 of them, in frame from base 1. The germline V gene provides CDR1 SGHLS and CDR2 HYDKME.